The 7 T cell receptor beta chains below all came from one sample that was sequenced in a study of graft-versus-host responses after intestinal transplantation. Sequencing was performed with immunoSEQ multiplex PCR; in TCRdb, only in-frame clones are kept and a portion is missing. Among about 100,000 clones listed, approximately 84% were seen once. What these receptors recognize is not known. The specimen was unstimulated CD4+ T cells sorted from spleen or lymph node cells, collected before intestinal transplant. All receptors derive from a human donor who received an intestinal transplant.

This chain links TRBV7-5 with TRBJ2-5; the listed D gene, TRBD2, was not tested against the DNA. TRBV7-5 is noted as a pseudogene. The CDR3 spans 22 residues. CDR3 sequence (DNA): TGTGTCAGAAGCTTAGCCGCCCGGGGTAACTCGAGAAACTCGTTAATTCAAGAGACCCAGTACTTC. Translation gives CVRSLAARGNSRNSLIQETQYF.

The CDR3 DNA follows: TGCAGCCCAAGGGACAGGTCGGATACGCAGTATTTT. This sequence encodes CSPRDRSDTQYF. The chain joins TRBV29-1 to TRBJ2-3, with 8 nucleotides matching TRBD1. Trimming at V came to 8 bases and at J to 6 bases, leaving 7 bases not matched to a gene. The CDR3 covers 12 residues. Germline loops: CDR1 SQVTM, CDR2 ANQGSEA.

The chain links TRBV18 to TRBJ1-6; no firm D call. Trimming removed 1 base at V and 5 bases at J, with 3 bases between. The CDR3 is 13 amino acids. Germline V gives CDR1 KGHSH, CDR2 LQKENI. The CDR3 sequence is CASSPHDNSPLHF. As DNA, the CDR3 is TGTGCCAGCTCACCACACGATAATTCACCCCTCCACTTT.

CDR3 sequence (DNA): TGCGCCAGCAGCCCCGGACTAGCGGCCCATGAGCAGTTCTTC. As protein: CASSPGLAAHEQFF. The rearrangement links TRBV5-1 to TRBJ2-1, with 10 positions matching TRBD2. Trimming cost V 4 bases and J 8 bases; bases outside gene matches: 6. Germline CDR1 reads SGHRS; CDR2 reads YFSETQ. The CDR3 contains 14 residues.

The chain couples TRBV30 to TRBJ2-5, with 13 bases identical to TRBD2. The CDR3 totals 15 residues. The V and J ends lost 3 bases and 6 bases, in that order; junction bases with no gene match: 7. Germline lookup yields CDR1 GTSNPN and CDR2 SVGIG (reference sequence). This CDR3 is CAWSRLAGGGKTQYF. DNA of the CDR3: TGTGCCTGGAGCAGACTAGCGGGAGGAGGCAAGACCCAGTACTTC.

The chain carries TRBV5-1 and TRBJ2-5, with 7 bases matching TRBD2. Trimming at V came to 4 bases and at J to 2 bases, leaving 8 bases not matched to a gene. The CDR3 is 15 residues long. Germline V gives CDR1 SGHRS, CDR2 YFSETQ. CDR3 loop: CASSPAGPMQETQYF. CDR3 in DNA: TGCGCCAGCAGCCCAGCGGGACCGATGCAAGAGACCCAGTACTTC.

The V gene is TRBV11-3, the J gene TRBJ2-3; 7 positions agree with TRBD1. CDR3 size: 12 residues. Germline lookup yields CDR1 SGHNT and CDR2 YENEEA. V lost 5 bases, J lost 15 bases, and 11 bases stayed unmatched. The CDR3 coding sequence is TGTGCCAGCAGCCTGAGCCGGGACAGACAATATTTT. Translated: CASSLSRDRQYF. Drawing the rest from reference TRBV11-3 and TRBJ2-3, the complete variable domain is EAGVVQSPRYKIIEKKQPVAFWCNPISGHNTLYWYLQNLGQGPELLIRYENEEAVDDSQLPKDRFSAERLKGVDSTLKIQPAELGDSAVYLCASSLSRDRQYFGPGTRLTVL.